The 10 T cell receptor beta chains presented below share a single source sample, sequenced in a study of T-cell memory formation after mild COVID-19. One entry per CDR3 protein results from TCRdb running MiXCR on the 5' RACE reads. The sample records 250,000 to 300,000 distinct CDR3 sequences, approximately 15% being singletons. The sample was PBMCs or a T cell subset sorted from them (not recorded which). These receptors were taken from a man aged 18 to 29 who had mild COVID-19 (a few samples of this study predate the infection). Cell type and time point are not known.

This chain uses TRBV6-6 with TRBJ1-1; D is possibly TRBD1 (5 bases). CDR3 length: 16 residues. V was trimmed by 3 bases and J by 1 base, leaving 15 bases between them. Germline V gene lookup returns CDR1 MNHNY and CDR2 SVGAGI (reference sequence). The CDR3 is CASSYGRQRRNTEAFF. DNA for the CDR3: TGTGCCAGCAGTTATGGACGACAGAGACGGAACACTGAAGCTTTCTTT.

This clonotype was counted only a few times. The rearrangement uses TRBV18 and TRBJ2-7, with D hard to call. V was clipped by 3 bases and J by 3 bases, with 0 bases between them. Germline lookup yields CDR1 KGHSH and CDR2 LQKENI. This CDR3 is built from 10 residues. DNA of the CDR3: TGTGCCAGCTCACCCTACGAGCAGTACTTC. It codes for CASSPYEQYF.

This clonotype was observed at least ten times. This rearrangement joins TRBV20-1 to TRBJ2-1; D is uncertain. The germline CDR1 and CDR2 sequences are DFQATT and SNEGSKA (reference sequence). The CDR3 length is 14 residues. V shed 2 bases and J shed 10 bases, with 18 bases lying between them. This CDR3 is CSARSQRAKAEQFF. CDR3 DNA: TGCAGTGCTAGATCCCAACGGGCGAAAGCGGAGCAGTTCTTC.

About this clonotype itself: At one end the junction does not follow the germline gene, possibly because of a read error. This chain joins TRBV7-7 and TRBJ2-5, with 8 bases matching TRBD2. Germline CDR1 SSHAT, CDR2 FNYEAQ (reference sequence). The CDR3 is made up of 14 amino acids. The CDR3 nucleotides read TGTGCTAGCAGCCCTCGACTAGCGTGGGAGACCCAGTACTTC. This gives the protein CASSPRLAWETQYF.

This clonotype was observed once. This could be a read error, since a much larger clone is one nucleotide away. The J gene is TRBJ2-4, the V gene TRBV7-2; a possible D gene is TRBD2 (7 bases). Germline V lookup: CDR1 SGHTA, CDR2 FQGNSA. This CDR3 comprises 15 residues. Trimming shortened V by 7 bases and J by 13 bases, and 26 bases separated the two germline ends. DNA for the CDR3: TGTGCCAGCATCCCAGCGGCGGGGGCGTCGAATTCCCAGTACTTC. It yields the protein CASIPAAGASNSQYF. The full variable domain, in which reference TRBV7-2 and TRBJ2-4 provide the parts outside the CDR3, is GAGVSQSPSNKVTEKGKDVELRCDPISGHTALYWYRQSLGQGLEFLIYFQGNSAPDKSGLPSDRFSAERTGGSVSTLTIQRTQQEDSAVYLCASIPAAGASNSQYFGAGTRLSVL.

This clonotype came up many times. This sequence joins TRBV5-1 and TRBJ2-3, with 10 bases lining up with TRBD2. The CDR3 spans 16 residues. After removal of 0 bases from V and 3 bases from J, the junction contained 4 bases not matched to a gene. Germline CDR1 is SGHRS and CDR2 is YFSETQ. In DNA form, the CDR3 reads TGCGCCAGCAGCTTGGACCTAGCGGGGGCAACAGATACGCAGTATTTT. Translation: CASSLDLAGATDTQYF.

In DNA, the CDR3 is TGTGCCAGCAGCGTAGCGGGGGGGGAGACCCAGTACTTC. This sequence encodes CASSVAGGETQYF. V and J are TRBV9 and TRBJ2-5, with TRBD2 matching over 8 bases. CDR1 is SGDLS, CDR2 YYNGEE, per germline. The trim removed 0 bases at V and 5 bases at J, leaving 0 bases unmatched. The CDR3 is 13 residues long. The full variable domain, rest sourced from reference TRBV9 and TRBJ2-5, is DSGVTQTPKHLITATGQRVTLRCSPRSGDLSVYWYQQSLDQGLQFLIQYYNGEERAKGNILERFSAQQFPDLHSELNLSSLELGDSALYFCASSVAGGETQYFGPGTRLLVL.

This clonotype came up a few times. The chain carries TRBV11-2 and TRBJ2-4; TRBD2 matches 8 bases. CDR3 length: 16 residues. CDR1 SGHAT and CDR2 FQNNGV come from the germline V gene. J gave up 5 bases and V 6 bases, and 12 bases lay outside the gene matches. CDR3 in amino acids: CASSIRSAGAQNIQYF. The CDR3 region has the DNA TGTGCCAGCAGTATACGATCAGCGGGGGCGCAAAACATTCAGTACTTC.

This clonotype was detected ten times or more. The V gene is TRBV5-1, the J gene TRBJ2-3, with D perhaps TRBD1 (6 bases). Germline V gene data show CDR1 as SGHRS and CDR2 as YFSETQ. Deletions cut 0 bases from V and 1 base from J, with 15 bases between. The CDR3 runs 17 residues. CDR3 DNA: TGCGCCAGCAGCTTGGAGCCCAGGGGAACGGGCACAGATACGCAGTATTTT. This codes for CASSLEPRGTGTDTQYF.

The table lists this clonotype with a few counts. This chain joins TRBV7-2 and TRBJ2-7; D call uncertain. The CDR3 is made up of 13 amino acids. The germline V gene has CDR1 SGHTA and CDR2 FQGNSA. The ends were cut back, 4 bases at V and 1 base at J, with 8 bases in the middle. The CDR3 bases are TGTGCCAGCAGCTCAACACGATCCTACGAGCAGTACGTC. Its protein is CASSSTRSYEQYV.